The rows below give T cell receptor beta chains drawn from one sample of a study of liver allograft versus peripheral blood T cells. One entry per CDR3 protein, called by TCRdb with MiXCR from the reads. This table has several thousand distinct CDR3 sequences, around 16% appearing once. All receptors derive from a human patient who had a liver transplant. Some of the T cells may derive from the graft donor. The CDR3 runs from the conserved cysteine through the conserved F or W. A D gene is named only where the DNA matches it firmly. Where a row states a size, it is once, few, many or the class of an expanded clone; other rows omit it.

TRBV7-2	.	13	medium-sized	TRBJ1-1	TGTGCCAGCAGCCAAATGGTGGGGACTGAAGCTTTCTTT	CASSQMVGTEAFF
TRBV9	.	15	.	TRBJ1-1	TGTGCCAGCAGCGTAGATGGGTCCGGGCGCCGAGAAGCTTTCTTT	CASSVDGSGRREAFF
TRBV20-1	.	13	.	TRBJ2-3	TGCAGTGCTAGAAGGGAGAGCACAGATACGCAGTATTTT	CSARRESTDTQYF
TRBV20-1	TRBD2	16	few	TRBJ2-1	TGCAGTGCTAGAGATCCAGCTAGCGGGAGTTATAATGAGCAGTTCTTC	CSARDPASGSYNEQFF
TRBV20-1	TRBD1	13	.	TRBJ2-5	TGCAGTGCTAGTGGGACAGGCCGGGAGACCCAGTACTTC	CSASGTGRETQYF
TRBV12-3/TRBV12-4	TRBD1	14	.	TRBJ1-1	TGTGCCAGCACCCAACAAACAGGGGGCACTGAAGCTTTCTTT	CASTQQTGGTEAFF
TRBV19	.	12	few	TRBJ2-7	TGTGCCAGTAGTAAGGGGGGGCGCGAGCAGTACTTC	CASSKGGREQYF
TRBV29-1	TRBD1	14	medium-sized	TRBJ1-4	TGCAGCGTTGGTATCAGGGGGCCTAATGAAAAACTGTTTTTT	CSVGIRGPNEKLFF
TRBV19	.	14	medium-sized	TRBJ2-1	TGTGCCAGCACGACCACTAGGCTAGGCGATGAGCAGTTCTTC	CASTTTRLGDEQFF
TRBV5-6	.	14	many	TRBJ1-4	TGTGCCAGCAGCTTAAGACCCCTAGGCGAAAAACTGTTTTTT	CASSLRPLGEKLFF
TRBV6-1	.	13	medium-sized	TRBJ1-2	TGTGCCAGCAATTTAGGGGCGGGCTATGGCTACACCTTC	CASNLGAGYGYTF
TRBV28	.	15	.	TRBJ2-3	TGTGCCAGCAGTTTCGAGGGAGTCGGGACAGATACGCAGTATTTT	CASSFEGVGTDTQYF
TRBV10-3	.	12	many	TRBJ1-1	TGTGCCATCAAAGGAATGAACACTGAAGCTTTCTTT	CAIKGMNTEAFF
TRBV28	.	13	many	TRBJ2-7	TGTGCCAGCAGTTTGGGGACCACCTACGAGCAGTACTTC	CASSLGTTYEQYF
TRBV29-1	.	14	medium-sized	TRBJ1-5	TGCAGCGCCTTAAGCGGGGACGGCAATCAGCCCCAGCATTTT	CSALSGDGNQPQHF
TRBV6-1	.	13	medium-sized	TRBJ1-2	TGTGCCAGCAGTGAGGGGGGGAACTATGGCTACACCTTC	CASSEGGNYGYTF
TRBV28	.	14	medium-sized	TRBJ1-2	TGTGCCAGCAGTTTAAGCGTGGGGCCTTATGGCTACACCTTC	CASSLSVGPYGYTF
TRBV24-1	TRBD2	23	.	TRBJ2-3	TGTGCCACCAGTGATCCCCCACCCCCCCTAGCGGGAGAACCTTCCCTTAGCACAGATACGCAGTATTTT	CATSDPPPPLAGEPSLSTDTQYF
TRBV9	TRBD2	18	many	TRBJ2-3	TGTGCCAGCAGCGTCGGGACTAGCGGGTCTACTAGCACAGATACGCAGTATTTT	CASSVGTSGSTSTDTQYF
TRBV18	.	14	.	TRBJ2-7	TGTGCCAGCTCACCATCGGCAGGGGCCTACGAGCAGTACTTC	CASSPSAGAYEQYF
TRBV20-1	.	13	few	TRBJ1-2	TGCAGTGCGCCCCCGGGGACCTACTATGGCTACACCTTC	CSAPPGTYYGYTF
TRBV6-2/TRBV6-3	TRBD1	15	medium-sized	TRBJ1-5	TGTGCCAGCAGTTACAAAGACAGGGGCAATCAGCCCCAGCATTTT	CASSYKDRGNQPQHF
TRBV12-3/TRBV12-4	.	12	few	TRBJ1-5	TGTGCCAGCAGTCGGCAAGATCAGCCCCAGCATTTT	CASSRQDQPQHF
TRBV3-1	TRBD2	16	.	TRBJ2-3	TGTGCCAGCAGCCAGGCCGGACTAGCGGGCACAGATACGCAGTATTTT	CASSQAGLAGTDTQYF
TRBV20-1	.	13	few	TRBJ2-7	TGCAGTGCTAGGCGGCAACCTACCTACGAGCAGTACTTC	CSARRQPTYEQYF
TRBV6-1	.	14	medium-sized	TRBJ1-5	TGTGCCAGCAGGGAATCGGGGGGCGGTCAGCCCCAGCATTTT	CASRESGGGQPQHF
TRBV12-3/TRBV12-4	.	19	few	TRBJ2-6	TGTGCCAGCAGCTCTTTTATCTACCCGGTAGGCTCTGGGGCCAACGTCCTGACTTTC	CASSSFIYPVGSGANVLTF
TRBV18	.	15	medium-sized	TRBJ1-2	TGTGCCAGCTCGCGGATCAGGGACTTTAACTATGGCTACACCTTC	CASSRIRDFNYGYTF
TRBV6-5	.	18	medium-sized	TRBJ1-5	TGTGCCAGCAGTGATGGGGGGGGGCGAAGCTTTGGCAATCAGCCCCAGCATTTT	CASSDGGGRSFGNQPQHF
TRBV6-6	TRBD1	18	.	TRBJ2-7	TGTGCCAGCAGTTACTGCTCGAGTGCCGGGACAGCACTCTACGAGCAGTACTTC	CASSYCSSAGTALYEQYF
TRBV27	.	15	few	TRBJ2-5	TGTGCCAGCACCTCTGGGACCCTTCTGGGGAAGACCCAGTACTTC	CASTSGTLLGKTQYF
TRBV18	TRBD1	17	medium-sized	TRBJ1-2	TGTGCCAGCTCACCACGACAGGGTCTAGGGGGAATCCATGGCTACACCTTC	CASSPRQGLGGIHGYTF
TRBV12-3/TRBV12-4	.	14	many	TRBJ1-2	TGTGCCAGCAGTTTAGTTGGGGTTTCCTATGGCTACACCTTC	CASSLVGVSYGYTF
TRBV20-1	TRBD2	16	many	TRBJ2-1	TGCAGTGCCCCGGATGGTTCGGGAGGTAAGACAAATGAGCAGTTCTTC	CSAPDGSGGKTNEQFF
TRBV18	.	13	medium-sized	TRBJ1-5	TGTGCCAGCTCACCGCAGAGCAATCAGCCCCAGCATTTT	CASSPQSNQPQHF
TRBV20-1	TRBD1	17	.	TRBJ2-7	TGCAGTGTCTTGGGACAGGCCACACGTAGTCGCATAGACGAGCAGTACTTC	CSVLGQATRSRIDEQYF
TRBV27	.	15	medium-sized	TRBJ1-2	TGTGCCAGCAGTTCCTCTGACAGGAGAGGCTATGGCTACACCTTC	CASSSSDRRGYGYTF
TRBV6-5	TRBD1	14	medium-sized	TRBJ2-1	TGTGCCAGCAAGCAGGGGGCTGATTACAATGAGCAGTTCTTC	CASKQGADYNEQFF
TRBV6-2/TRBV6-3	.	16	medium-sized	TRBJ1-6	TGTGCCAGCCGAAGAAAGGCCAGGGTGGAGAATTCACCCCTCCACTTT	CASRRKARVENSPLHF
TRBV5-5	TRBD2	16	many	TRBJ2-1	TGTGCCAGCAGCTTCGTGAACAGCGGGGCGGGGAATGAGCAGTTCTTC	CASSFVNSGAGNEQFF
TRBV7-2	TRBD1	16	few	TRBJ1-1	TGTGCCAGCAGCTCCGTACCAGGGGAGGGGGCGCCGGGAGCTTTCTTT	CASSSVPGEGAPGAFF